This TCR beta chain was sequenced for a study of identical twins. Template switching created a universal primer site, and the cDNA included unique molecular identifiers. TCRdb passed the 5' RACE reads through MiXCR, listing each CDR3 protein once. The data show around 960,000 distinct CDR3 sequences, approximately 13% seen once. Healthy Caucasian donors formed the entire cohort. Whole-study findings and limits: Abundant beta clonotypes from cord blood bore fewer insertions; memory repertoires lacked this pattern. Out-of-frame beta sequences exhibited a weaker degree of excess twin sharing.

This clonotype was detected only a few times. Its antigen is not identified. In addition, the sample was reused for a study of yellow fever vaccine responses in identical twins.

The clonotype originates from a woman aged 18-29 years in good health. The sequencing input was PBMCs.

The CDR3, as DNA: TGTGCCAGCAGCTCCCCCCCGTTGCCCGGGGAGCTGTTTTTT. Protein product: CASSSPPLPGELFF. The chain employs TRBV7-2 and TRBJ2-2; D call uncertain. Trimming stripped 4 bases from V and 6 bases from J, with 12 bases between. The CDR3 has 14 amino acids. From germline, CDR1 is SGHTA and CDR2 FQGNSA. Full variable domain (rest looked up from reference TRBV7-2 and TRBJ2-2): GAGVSQSPSNKVTEKGKDVELRCDPISGHTALYWYRQSLGQGLEFLIYFQGNSAPDKSGLPSDRFSAERTGGSVSTLTIQRTQQEDSAVYLCASSSPPLPGELFFGEGSRLTVL.